This T cell receptor beta chain was documented in a study of blood T cell repertoires in COVID-19. Study summary: The United States, Italy and Spain were the sources of the acute and convalescent COVID-19 samples.

Original methodology: From reference gene primer amplification, estimates of nucleated cell counts were derived. Assay used: immunoSEQ multiplex PCR; TCRdb lists only in-frame clones, some missing. V and J calls and clone size follow that table, whereas D and trimming were derived from the DNA. Of some 320,000 clones listed, roughly 86% were seen once; the top ten hold about 7.8%. Germline-derived CDR1 and CDR2 are LGHNA and YSLEER. The CDR3 covers 15 residues. Trimming took off 0 bases at V and 0 bases at J, with 8 bases between the two ends. The TCR was taken from a woman between 50 and 59 years old who had recovered from COVID-19. The sample taken for sequencing was peripheral blood. This chain connects TRBV4-3 to TRBJ1-1, with TRBD1 as a possible D gene (5 bases). The CDR3 DNA sequence: TGCGCCAGCAGCCAAGATGGGGGGGTGAACACTGAAGCTTTCTTT. Translating gives CASSQDGGVNTEAFF.